The present T cell receptor beta chain was sequenced within a study of T cell changes during pregnancy in multiple sclerosis. Germline CDR1 SGHRS, CDR2 YFSETQ. This CDR3 has 13 amino acids. Trimming left V 4 bases short and J 4 bases short, with 9 bases between. Repertoires were generated with immunoSEQ multiplex PCR, while TCRdb's copy carries only in-frame clones and drops some. The sample has nearly 70,000 clones, approximately 90% seen once. The source material was peripheral blood, sampled in the second trimester of pregnancy. This TCR came from a female donor in good health, enrolled as a control in a pregnancy study. The V call is TRBV5-1, the J call TRBJ2-1; perhaps TRBD2 as D (6 bases). CDR3 residues: CASSRDLYNEQFF. In DNA, the CDR3 is TGCGCCAGCAGCCGGGACTTATACAATGAGCAGTTCTTC.